This TCR beta chain was found in a study of T-cell memory formation after mild COVID-19. At the level of the study: Largely donor-specific TCR clusters were found.

TCRdb recomputed calls from the 5' RACE reads with MiXCR, one row per CDR3 protein. The table lists 540,000 or so distinct CDR3 sequences, about a fifth of them singletons. Germline lookup yields CDR1 SGHTA and CDR2 FQGNSA. The CDR3 runs to 11 residues. V lost 3 bases and J 9 bases, leaving 5 bases between the germline ends. The rearrangement joins TRBV7-2 to TRBJ2-2; no clear D. Sequenced input: PBMCs or a T cell subset sorted from them (not recorded which). The sequence derives from an adult woman who had mild COVID-19 (a few samples of this study predate the infection). Cell type and time point are not known. CDR3 nucleotides: TGTGCCAGCAGCTTTTATCGGGAGCTGTTTTTT. It yields the protein CASSFYRELFF.